The subject of this entry is one T cell receptor (beta chain). Per germline, CDR1 SGHRS and CDR2 YFSETQ. The germline V and J ends were trimmed by 0 bases and 4 bases, with 13 bases remaining between them. The length of the CDR3 is 15 residues. Samples underwent the assay at deep level. Method: immunoSEQ multiplex PCR; TCRdb's copy keeps in-frame clones and lacks some. The repertoire includes about 1 million clones, approximately 76% of them detected once, and about 1.5% sits in the top ten. This specimen comes from a study of shared clonotypes between healthy human individuals. This TCR came from a man aged 18 to 29 in good health. The specimen was memory CD4+ T cells sorted from blood. As to subset: CD45RA-negative fraction. The rearrangement links TRBV5-1 to TRBJ2-5; D is undetermined. CDR3 sequence (DNA): TGCGCCAGCAGCTTGGAGTCAGGTCGCGGAGAGACCCAGTACTTC. It is translated as CASSLESGRGETQYF.